This T cell receptor (beta chain) appears in the sequencing data of a study of T cells in Graves' hyperthyroidism and ophthalmopathy (dated by TCRdb to 2018 to 2020). Study-wide context: Peripheral blood samples were taken at initial diagnosis, before any treatment was given. The paper reports TCR Vbeta CDR3 sequencing of roughly 140 peripheral blood samples: 43 ophthalmopathy, under 80 hyperthyroidism and approximately 17 progressor patients. The approximately 90 discovery patients were randomly split 7:3 into training and test sets. To identify distinguishing TCR V-J signatures, a discovery cohort of about 100 patients was used, comprising approximately 40 with Graves' ophthalmopathy and some 60 with stable Graves' hyperthyroidism. Whether ophthalmopathy could be predicted prospectively was tested in an independent validation cohort made up of under 20 hyperthyroidism patients plus 17 patients who later progressed to ophthalmopathy. After blood sampling, hyperthyroidism patients were treated with methimazole at a starting dose of 30 mg daily, and ophthalmopathy patients were treated with high-dose intravenous methylprednisolone. The study also compared thyroid tissue and blood T-cell repertoires from several Graves' hyperthyroidism patients.

The TCR beta CDR3 regions were amplified from RNA transcripts. For the first round of RT-PCR on the TCR CDR3, the HTBI primer set was used together with the Qiagen OneStep RT-PCR kit. Libraries were constructed in a second round of multiplex PCR, after which size selection and purification were performed. Libraries were sequenced paired-end with 100 bp reads on an Illumina HiSeq2000. Concerning the study's data processing: SOAPnuke was used to process the raw data, with reads discarded if the reads contained adapters or uncalled bases, had a mean Phred below 15, or lacked an exact constant-primer or identifier match. High-quality paired reads were merged using COPE v1.2.5, and each unique nucleotide sequence was defined as a clonotype. MiTCR v1.1 was used to align clonotypes to the IMGT TRBV, TRBD and TRBJ reference segments. The analysis was restricted to V-J combinations with a frequency above 0.0001, which together covered 99% to 99.2% of the repertoires. The TCS score was defined as the ratio of F50 (clonal expansion) to E x V (chaos), calculated using BLOSUM62-based TCRdist between CDR3 peptides within each V-J. Welch's t-statistics and random forest reduced 514 V-J features to 13, which were used in a naive Bayes classifier (R e1071). TCRdb reprocessed the public reads (quality trimming at Q25 with fastp, clone calling with MiXCR) and kept in-frame beta chains. Entries that share a CDR3 protein sequence are merged under the most common genes and DNA. It is TCRdb's table, rather than the study itself, that gives the V and J calls and clone size. The sample yields 700,000 or so distinct CDR3 sequences; less than 20% were counted once. The ten largest clones capture about 8.4% of the sample.

A patient counted as having stable Graves' hyperthyroidism if no progression to ophthalmopathy occurred over 18 months of follow-up. The hyperthyroidism patients were between 18 and 65 years old and newly diagnosed, with a disease duration of less than 2 months. Exclusion was applied to patients with uncontrolled infections, other autoimmune diseases, pregnancy or lactation. Clinical symptoms, serum thyroxine and TRAb, thyroid ultrasound, and orbital computed tomography formed the basis for the diagnoses. Ficoll-Paque density gradient centrifugation was used to isolate PBMCs from about 9 ml of fresh peripheral blood. Total RNA was extracted with Trizol reagent, and quality was checked on an Agilent 2100 Bioanalyzer. Concerning this clonotype: The specificity of this receptor is unknown. No base quality information exists; no much larger clone differs at one position.

What the study reported, not specific to this receptor: Most expanded thyroid clonotypes (frequency above 0.001) were also detected in blood, a finding suggesting that blood repertoires may reflect thyroid immune responses. No statistical method was used to set the sample size in advance, and investigators knew the group allocation. During validation, the model predicted progression to ophthalmopathy a median of about 6.5 months ahead of onset, with more than 60% sensitivity and about 72% specificity. In cross-validation, a model built on a 13 V-J signature told ophthalmopathy apart from stable hyperthyroidism with approximately 91% sensitivity and about 81% specificity, and in testing the same model reached 80%/75%.

There are 18 amino acids in the CDR3, from cysteine to phenylalanine inclusive. The sequence is cut down to CDR3 DNA, 54 bases in frame from base 1. Trimming takes 2 bases off V and 0 bases off J; junction bases not matched to a gene: 11. CDR1 and CDR2 are read off the germline V gene as SGDLS and YYNGEE. Recombination linked TRBV9 to TRBJ2-3; the central 8 bases match TRBD2. This clonotype originated in a man younger than 35 with Graves' hyperthyroidism. Sample: blood. The CDR3 protein is CASSVIAGPPRSTDTQYF. The nucleotides read TGTGCCAGCAGCGTTATAGCGGGACCCCCCCGGAGCACAGATACGCAGTATTTT.